The sequence of this TCR beta chain was determined in a study of identical twins (dated by TCRdb to the mid-2010s). With regard to the full study: TCR alpha and beta repertoires from monozygotic twins, unrelated adults of various ages and cord blood were deep-sequenced to test whether fetal clonotypes persist. To rule out contamination, the twin experiments were replicated at different times with different library preparation protocols. The study at large found these results: In monozygotic twins, out-of-frame TCR alpha sharing was systematically underestimated by recombination models, although the models agreed with sharing between unrelated individuals. A weaker excess of twin sharing was found in beta out-of-frame sequences because the signal-to-noise ratio was lowered by fewer shared sequences. Abundant cord blood beta clonotypes carried fewer insertions; young adult naive repertoires showed a weaker similar trend, while memory repertoires showed none. Zero-insertion analyses could be partly confounded by invariant T cells such as MAIT and iNKT, although diverse VJ usage argued against such confounding for most clonotypes. Because the same donors could not be followed over many years, the conclusions depended on cross-sectional statistical analysis. Out-of-frame TCR alpha sequences shared between twins showed an excess of low generation-probability sequences compared with coincidental sharing between unrelated individuals.

Libraries were made using 5' RACE. Sequencing was carried out with an Illumina HiSeq 2000. Template switching introduced a universal primer binding site; the final cDNA contained a unique molecular identifier, enabling accurate counting of TCR cDNA molecules. Specific primers in the conserved constant-segment region were used to synthesize first-strand cDNA for TCR alpha and beta chains. Each cDNA library was double barcoded, with a SMART-Mk sample barcode plus Illumina barcodes, to control for contamination. TruSeq adapter sequences, together with Illumina sample barcodes, were added in two successive PCR steps. The Illumina HiSeq platform was used with custom primers to sequence TCR alpha and beta cDNA libraries. Concerning the study's data processing: MiGEC processed the raw reads to extract unique molecular identifiers, while MiXCR was used to determine the CDR3 positions. Recombination models were inferred per individual with the repgenHMM and IGoR tools using an EM algorithm. Shared clonotypes were analyzed with the tcR package in R, and sharing was normalized by the product of cloneset sizes. Out-of-frame nonproductive sequences were analyzed to study raw recombination free of thymic and clonal selection effects. TCRdb trimmed public reads at Q25 via fastp, called clones via MiXCR and kept in-frame beta chains. All rows with the same CDR3 protein become a single entry with the most common DNA and genes. In this record, the V and J calls reflect TCRdb's handling and not the investigators' own analysis. The sample has about 700,000 distinct CDR3 sequences on record, 8.6% of them singletons. Of the sample, approximately 0.89% is held by the ten largest clones.

There are a few counts of this clonotype. Its cognate antigen has yet to be identified. Base qualities are missing; no much larger clone stands one base away. V sheds 6 bases and J sheds 6 bases, leaving 17 bases between their ends. Spanning cysteine to phenylalanine, the CDR3 consists of 15 amino acids. CDR3 DNA is the only sequence kept; it has 45 bases, read in frame from the first base. CDR1 and CDR2, per the germline V gene, are MDHEN and SYDVKM. Only healthy Caucasian donors were included. Three pairs of female monozygotic twins, all aged roughly 18 to 29 years, made up the twin cohort. The RNA used for TCR libraries was isolated from peripheral blood mononuclear cells. The sample also formed part of further work on yellow fever vaccine responses in identical twins. Per that second paper: According to the authors, in identical twins the way T cells responded to vaccination appeared partly convergent and partly personalized. In the study, vaccine-responding T cell clones were precisely tracked in identical twins.

The sequence is built from TRBV28 and TRBJ2-2, and perhaps TRBD2 as D gene, on 6 matching bases. Sequenced material: PBMCs. The source of this sequence is a woman aged 18-29 years in good health. CDR3 region: CASSRFGRSAGELFF. The nucleotides read TGTGCCAGCAGCCGATTTGGGAGGTCGGCCGGGGAGCTGTTTTTT.